These 4 T cell receptor beta chains came from one sample sequenced in a study of shared clonotypes between healthy human individuals. Profiling relied on immunoSEQ multiplex PCR, and the TCRdb table lists in-frame clones only, not all of them. Of some 500,000 clones in the sample, approximately 95% were seen once. The sequenced sample was naive CD4+ T cells sorted from blood. Subset specified: CD45RA+ positively selected. The source of these receptors is a woman aged 25 to 39 in good health.

The rearrangement uses TRBV5-1 and TRBJ2-1; TRBD2 matches at 10 bases. J was trimmed by 7 bases and V by 0 bases; bases with no gene match: 10. The CDR3 contains 17 residues. Germline V gene sequence: CDR1 SGHRS, CDR2 YFSETQ. The DNA of the CDR3 is TGCGCCAGCAGCTTGGGGGTTCTAGCGGGAGACGGTAATGAGCAGTTCTTC. This translates into CASSLGVLAGDGNEQFF.

This clone was seen just once. The chain combines TRBV11-1 with TRBJ2-3, with 8 bases lining up with TRBD1. Germline CDR1 reads SGHAT; CDR2 reads FQDESV (reference sequence). This CDR3 is built from 13 residues. With 4 bases clipped from V and 11 bases from J, the junction kept 8 bases outside the gene matches. The CDR3 loop reads CASSSKDRVGQYF. DNA of the CDR3: TGTGCCAGCAGCTCGAAGGACAGGGTCGGGCAGTATTTT.

The chain is built from TRBV27 and TRBJ2-1; 8 bases match TRBD2. V dropped 4 bases and J dropped 5; count of bases not matched to a gene: 4. Germline-derived CDR1 and CDR2 are MNHEY and SMNVEV (reference sequence). This CDR3 region has 14 residues. CDR3 in amino acids: CASSSRAGDNEQFF. CDR3 sequence (DNA): TGTGCCAGCAGTTCCCGAGCGGGAGACAATGAGCAGTTCTTC.

In DNA, the CDR3 is TGTGCCAGCAGTTCGGACCTCATCGGTACGGGTGAGCAGTTCTTC. As protein: CASSSDLIGTGEQFF. The chain couples TRBV2 to TRBJ2-1; D gene uncertain. This CDR3 has 15 amino acids. Germline CDR1 reads SNHLY; CDR2 reads FYNNEI. The V and J ends lost 5 bases and 9 bases respectively, with 20 bases between them.